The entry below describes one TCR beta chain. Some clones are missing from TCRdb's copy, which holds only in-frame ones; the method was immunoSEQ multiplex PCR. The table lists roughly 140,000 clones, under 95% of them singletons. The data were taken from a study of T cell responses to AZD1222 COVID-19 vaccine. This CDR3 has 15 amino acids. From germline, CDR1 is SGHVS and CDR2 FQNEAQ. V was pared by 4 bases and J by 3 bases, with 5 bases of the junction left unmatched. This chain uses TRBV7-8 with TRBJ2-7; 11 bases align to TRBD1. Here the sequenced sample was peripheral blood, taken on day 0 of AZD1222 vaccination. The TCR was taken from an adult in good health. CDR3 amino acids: CASSWVGTGGYEQYF. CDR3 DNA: TGTGCCAGCAGCTGGGTTGGGACAGGGGGCTACGAGCAGTACTTC.